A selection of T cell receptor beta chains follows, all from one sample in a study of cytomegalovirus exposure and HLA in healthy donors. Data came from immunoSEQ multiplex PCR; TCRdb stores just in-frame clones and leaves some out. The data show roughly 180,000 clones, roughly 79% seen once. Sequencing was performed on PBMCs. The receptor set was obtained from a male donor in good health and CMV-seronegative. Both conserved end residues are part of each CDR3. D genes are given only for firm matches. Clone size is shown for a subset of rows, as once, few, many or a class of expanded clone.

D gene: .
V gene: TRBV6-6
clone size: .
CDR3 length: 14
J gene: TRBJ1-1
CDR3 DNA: TGTGCCAGCAGGACGGACTGGATGAACACTGAAGCTTTCTTT
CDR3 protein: CASRTDWMNTEAFF

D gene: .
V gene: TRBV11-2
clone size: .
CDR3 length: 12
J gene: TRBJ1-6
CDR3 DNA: TGTGCCAGCAGCGATAGACAGACTTCCCTCCACTTT
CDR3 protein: CASSDRQTSLHF

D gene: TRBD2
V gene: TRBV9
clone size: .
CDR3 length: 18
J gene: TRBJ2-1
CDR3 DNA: TGTGCCAGCAGCGCAAAGGGGCTGGCGCGGGAGGGCCCTCATGAGCAGTTCTTC
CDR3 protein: CASSAKGLAREGPHEQFF

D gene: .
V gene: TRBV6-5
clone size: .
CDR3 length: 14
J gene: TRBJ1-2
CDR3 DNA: TGTGCCAGCAGTTACTCGACAGGCGACTATGGCTACACCTTC
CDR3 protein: CASSYSTGDYGYTF

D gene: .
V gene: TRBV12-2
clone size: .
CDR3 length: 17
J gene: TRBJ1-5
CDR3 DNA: TGTGCAAGTCGACCGCTTAAGCCCAGGGGAAGCAATCAGCCCCAGCATTTT
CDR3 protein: CASRPLKPRGSNQPQHF

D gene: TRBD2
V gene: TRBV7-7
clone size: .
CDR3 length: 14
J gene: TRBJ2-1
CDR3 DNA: TGTGCCAGCAGCAGGGACTACTCCTACAATGAGCAGTTCTTC
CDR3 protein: CASSRDYSYNEQFF

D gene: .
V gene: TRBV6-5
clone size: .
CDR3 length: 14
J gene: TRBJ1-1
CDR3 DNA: TGTGCCAGCACCTTAGGGAGGGGGAACACTGAAGCTTTCTTT
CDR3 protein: CASTLGRGNTEAFF

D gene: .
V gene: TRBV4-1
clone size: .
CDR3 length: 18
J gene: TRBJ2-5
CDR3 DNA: TGCGCCAGCAGCCAAGGAACAAGGAACAGGGAATCGCAAGAGACCCAGTACTTC
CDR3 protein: CASSQGTRNRESQETQYF

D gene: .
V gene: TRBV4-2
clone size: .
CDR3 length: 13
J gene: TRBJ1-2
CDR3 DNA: TGTGCCAGCAGCCCGCCGGGGGACTATGGCTACACCTTC
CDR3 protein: CASSPPGDYGYTF

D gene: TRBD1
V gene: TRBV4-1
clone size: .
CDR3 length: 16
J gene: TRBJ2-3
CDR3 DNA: TGCGCCAGCAGCAAGGGCGGGACAGGGGCCACAGATACGCAGTATTTT
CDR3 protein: CASSKGGTGATDTQYF

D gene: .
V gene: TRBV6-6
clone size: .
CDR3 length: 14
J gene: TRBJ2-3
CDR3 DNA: TGTGCCAGCAGTTACTCTAGTACCACAGATACGCAGTATTTT
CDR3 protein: CASSYSSTTDTQYF

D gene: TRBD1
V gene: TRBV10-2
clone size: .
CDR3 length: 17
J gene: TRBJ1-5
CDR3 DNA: TGCGCCAGCAGTCCCGACAGGGGCTTTGGGGGCAATCAGCCCCAGCATTTT
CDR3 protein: CASSPDRGFGGNQPQHF

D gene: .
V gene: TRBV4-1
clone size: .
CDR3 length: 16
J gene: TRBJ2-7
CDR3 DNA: TGCGCCAGCAGCCAAGATCGGAGCAGGGGCCGCTACGAGCAGTACTTC
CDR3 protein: CASSQDRSRGRYEQYF

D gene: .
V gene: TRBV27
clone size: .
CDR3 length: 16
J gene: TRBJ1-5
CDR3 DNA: TGTGCCAGCAGTGTAGGGACTACGGGAGGTTGGGGGCCCCAGCATTTT
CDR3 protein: CASSVGTTGGWGPQHF

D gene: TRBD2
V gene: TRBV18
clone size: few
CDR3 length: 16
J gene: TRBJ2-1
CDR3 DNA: TGTGCCAGCTCTCCCGCTTCTAGCGGGAGAGGCAATGAGCAGTTCTTC
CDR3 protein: CASSPASSGRGNEQFF

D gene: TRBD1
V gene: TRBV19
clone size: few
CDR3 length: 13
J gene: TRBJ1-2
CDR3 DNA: TGTGCCAGTAGAGGACAGGGGGCAGATGGCTACACCTTC
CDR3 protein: CASRGQGADGYTF

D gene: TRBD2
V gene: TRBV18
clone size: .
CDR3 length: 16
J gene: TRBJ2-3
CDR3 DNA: TGTGCCAGCTTGTCCGGGACTAGCGGTTCCACAGATACGCAGTATTTT
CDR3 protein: CASLSGTSGSTDTQYF

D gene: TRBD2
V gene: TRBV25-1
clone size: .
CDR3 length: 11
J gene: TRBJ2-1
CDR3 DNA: TGTGCCAGCCGGGGGGGGGATGAGCAGTTCTTC
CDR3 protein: CASRGGDEQFF

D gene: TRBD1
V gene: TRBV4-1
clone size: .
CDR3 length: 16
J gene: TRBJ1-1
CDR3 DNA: TGCGCCAGCAGCCCCCCCGGGACAGCTGGGTACACTGAAGCTTTCTTT
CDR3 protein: CASSPPGTAGYTEAFF

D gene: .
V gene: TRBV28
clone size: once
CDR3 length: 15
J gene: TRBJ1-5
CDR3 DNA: TGTGCCAGCTATCCCGCAGGGGAAAGCAATCAGCCCCAGCATTTT
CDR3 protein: CASYPAGESNQPQHF

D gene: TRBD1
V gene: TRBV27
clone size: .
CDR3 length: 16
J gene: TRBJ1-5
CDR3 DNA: TGTGCCAGCAGTAACCGCCCGGACAGGGGGAATCAGCCCCAGCATTTT
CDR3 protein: CASSNRPDRGNQPQHF

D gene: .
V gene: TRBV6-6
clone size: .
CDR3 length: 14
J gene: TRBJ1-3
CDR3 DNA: TGTGCCAGCAGGTCCCCCCACTCTGGAAACACCATATATTTT
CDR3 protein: CASRSPHSGNTIYF

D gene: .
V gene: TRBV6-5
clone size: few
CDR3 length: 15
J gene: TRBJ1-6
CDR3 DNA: TGTGCCAGCAGTCAAGGGAGCTCCTATAATTCACCCCTCCACTTT
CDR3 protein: CASSQGSSYNSPLHF

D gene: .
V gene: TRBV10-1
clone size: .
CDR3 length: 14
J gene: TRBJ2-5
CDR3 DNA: TGCGCCAGCAGTGAGTCGACTCTTTGGGAGACCCAGTACTTC
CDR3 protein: CASSESTLWETQYF

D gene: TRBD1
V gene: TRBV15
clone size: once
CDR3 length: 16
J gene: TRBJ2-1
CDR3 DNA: TGTGCCACCAGCAGAGAACGGGACAGCAGATACAATGAGCAGTTCTTC
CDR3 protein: CATSRERDSRYNEQFF

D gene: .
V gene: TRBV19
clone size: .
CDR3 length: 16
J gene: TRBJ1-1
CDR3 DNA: TGTGCCAGTAGTGTCGGGGTAAACATTATGAACACTGAAGCTTTCTTT
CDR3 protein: CASSVGVNIMNTEAFF

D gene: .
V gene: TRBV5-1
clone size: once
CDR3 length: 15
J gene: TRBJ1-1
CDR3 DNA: TGCGCCAGCAGCTTTGGGGAGATCATGAACACTGAAGCTTTCTTT
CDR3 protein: CASSFGEIMNTEAFF

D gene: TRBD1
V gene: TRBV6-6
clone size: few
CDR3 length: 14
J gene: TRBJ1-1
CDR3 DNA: TGTGCCAGCAGTACGGGGACAGGGAACACTGAAGCTTTCTTT
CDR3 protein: CASSTGTGNTEAFF

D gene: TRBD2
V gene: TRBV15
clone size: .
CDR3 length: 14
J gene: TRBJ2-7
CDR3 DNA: TGTGCCACCAGCCCCCGGGAGGACGGGTTCGAGCAGTACTTC
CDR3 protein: CATSPREDGFEQYF

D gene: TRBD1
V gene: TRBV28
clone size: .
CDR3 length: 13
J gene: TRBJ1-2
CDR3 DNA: TGTGCCAGCAGTTGGGGACAGGGCTATGGCTACACCTTC
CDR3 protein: CASSWGQGYGYTF

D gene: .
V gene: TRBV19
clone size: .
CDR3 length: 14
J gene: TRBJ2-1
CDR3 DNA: TGTGCCAGTAGTATAGGACTGTCCTACAATGAGCAGTTCTTC
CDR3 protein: CASSIGLSYNEQFF

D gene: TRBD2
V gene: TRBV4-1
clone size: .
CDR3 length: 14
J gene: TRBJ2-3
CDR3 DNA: TGCGCCAGCAGCCCGGGACTAGCGGAAGATACGCAGTATTTT
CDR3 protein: CASSPGLAEDTQYF

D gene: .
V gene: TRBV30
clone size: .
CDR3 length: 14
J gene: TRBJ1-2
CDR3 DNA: TGTGCCTGGAGTGAGCGGGACGACGTCCTTGGCTACACCTTC
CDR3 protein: CAWSERDDVLGYTF

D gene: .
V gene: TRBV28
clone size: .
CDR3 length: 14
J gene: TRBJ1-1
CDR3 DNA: TGTGCCAGCACCATCGGAGGCCCGAACACTGAAGCTTTCTTT
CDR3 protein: CASTIGGPNTEAFF

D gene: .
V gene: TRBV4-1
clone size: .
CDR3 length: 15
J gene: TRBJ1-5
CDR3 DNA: TGCGCCAGCAGCCATGAACAGGACAATAATCAGCCCCAGCATTTT
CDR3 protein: CASSHEQDNNQPQHF

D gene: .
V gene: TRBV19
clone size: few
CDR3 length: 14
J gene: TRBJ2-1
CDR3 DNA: TGTGCCAGTAGTATGACAGAATCCTACAATGAGCAGTTCTTC
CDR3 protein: CASSMTESYNEQFF

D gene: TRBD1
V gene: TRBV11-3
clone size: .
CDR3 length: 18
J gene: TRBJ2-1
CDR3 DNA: TGTGCCAGCAGCTTAAACGGACAGGACTTTTTTTCCTACAATGAGCAGTTCTTC
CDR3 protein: CASSLNGQDFFSYNEQFF

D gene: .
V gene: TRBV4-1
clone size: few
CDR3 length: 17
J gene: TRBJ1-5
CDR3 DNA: TGCGCCAGCAGCCAAGAACCCGGCAGGGATAGCAATCAGCCCCAGCATTTT
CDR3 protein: CASSQEPGRDSNQPQHF